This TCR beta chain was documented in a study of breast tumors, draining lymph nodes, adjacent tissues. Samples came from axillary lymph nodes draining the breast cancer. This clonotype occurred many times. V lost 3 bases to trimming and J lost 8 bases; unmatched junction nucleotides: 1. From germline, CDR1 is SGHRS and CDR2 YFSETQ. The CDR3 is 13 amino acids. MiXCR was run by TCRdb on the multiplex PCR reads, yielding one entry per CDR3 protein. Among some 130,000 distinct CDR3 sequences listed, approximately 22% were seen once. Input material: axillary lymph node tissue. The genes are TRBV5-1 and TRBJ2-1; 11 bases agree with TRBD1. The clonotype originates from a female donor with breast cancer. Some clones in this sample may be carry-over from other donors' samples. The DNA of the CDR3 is TGCGCCAGCAGCTGGGACAGGGGGGATGAGCAGTTCTTC. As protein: CASSWDRGDEQFF.